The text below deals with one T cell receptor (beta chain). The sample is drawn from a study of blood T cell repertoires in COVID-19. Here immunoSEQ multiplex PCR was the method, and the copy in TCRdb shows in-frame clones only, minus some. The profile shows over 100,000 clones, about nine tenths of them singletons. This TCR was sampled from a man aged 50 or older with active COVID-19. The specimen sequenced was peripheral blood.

DNA for the CDR3: TGCGCCAGCAGCTCTAATCCGGGACAGGGAATGAACACTGAAGCTTTCTTT. Encoded protein: CASSSNPGQGMNTEAFF. This chain links TRBV5-1 with TRBJ1-1, with 9 positions matching TRBD1. V was clipped by 3 bases and J by 0 bases; unmatched bases: 9. The CDR3 totals 17 residues. Germline CDR1 and CDR2: SGHRS and YFSETQ.